The 10 T cell receptor beta chains in this list originate from one sample, sequenced in a study of T cells after posttransplantation cyclophosphamide. Sequencing used immunoSEQ multiplex PCR; TCRdb keeps in-frame clones, though not all of them. This sample carries 45,000 to 55,000 clones, none of them present only once. Sequencing was done on a sample of PBMCs. These receptor sequences come from a man aged 35 to 55 in good health, CMV-negative, and a related stem cell transplant donor.

This clone occurred many times. The J gene is TRBJ1-5, the V gene TRBV28, with 7 nucleotides matching TRBD1. V dropped 7 bases and J dropped 9; count of bases not matched to a gene: 6. CDR1 is MDHEN, CDR2 SYDVKM, per germline. This CDR3 is 12 amino acids long. The CDR3 coding sequence is TGTGCCAGCAACCAACAGGGGTGGCCCCAGCATTTT. Amino acids: CASNQQGWPQHF.

This clone appeared many times. The chain employs TRBV6-1 and TRBJ2-1, with a weak D call TRBD1 (5 bases). V lost 4 bases and J lost 10, with 17 bases in between. The CDR3 loop spans 14 amino acids. Germline V gene data show CDR1 as MNHNS and CDR2 as SASEGT. This CDR3 reads CASSGGALNVEQFF. The CDR3 bases are TGTGCCAGCAGTGGTGGGGCCCTCAACGTAGAGCAGTTCTTC.

This clone was recorded at least ten times. The rearrangement joins TRBV5-1 to TRBJ2-1; 8 bases fit TRBD2. Germline trimming cut 6 bases from V and 9 bases from J; bases unmatched to any gene: 17. Per germline, CDR1 SGHRS and CDR2 YFSETQ. The CDR3 is 16 residues long. CDR3 sequence reads: CASIPSGTSFLGEQFF. CDR3 nucleotide sequence: TGCGCCAGCATACCTTCCGGGACTAGTTTTTTGGGTGAGCAGTTCTTC.

This clone was observed many times. This rearrangement joins TRBV28 to TRBJ2-7, with 7 positions matching TRBD2. Germline CDR1 MDHEN, CDR2 SYDVKM. The CDR3 loop spans 13 amino acids. Germline trimming cut 7 bases from V and 2 bases from J; bases unmatched to any gene: 5. In DNA form, the CDR3 reads TGTGCCAGCAAAACTAGCGCAACCTACGAGCAGTACTTC. Amino acids: CASKTSATYEQYF.

Many counts were recorded for this clone. The chain employs TRBV30 and TRBJ2-7; D unresolved. The germline V gene has CDR1 GTSNPN and CDR2 SVGIG (reference sequence). CDR3 length: 14 amino acids. The ends were cut back, 0 bases at V and 1 base at J, with 10 bases in the middle. For the CDR3, the DNA is TGTGCCTGGAGTGTACGCGCGGATTCCTACGAGCAGTACTTC. The encoded protein is CAWSVRADSYEQYF.

This clone was detected ten times or more. The CDR3 sequence is CATSKGQGERETQYF. For the CDR3, the DNA is TGTGCCACCAGCAAAGGACAGGGAGAAAGGGAGACCCAGTACTTC. The gene calls are TRBV15 and TRBJ2-5, with TRBD1 matching 8 bases. CDR3 length equals 15 residues. Per the germline V gene, CDR1 is LNHNV and CDR2 is YYDKDF (reference sequence). V shed 4 bases, J shed 5 bases, and the junction held 9 bases outside the gene matches.

This clone was observed many times. V usage is TRBV14 and J usage is TRBJ2-4, with no clear D. CDR1 SGHDN and CDR2 FVKESK come from the germline V gene. Trimming removed 4 bases at V and 8 bases at J, with 18 bases between. The CDR3 is 15 amino acids. The CDR3 is CASSPPLFLRDIQYF. The DNA of the CDR3 is TGTGCCAGCAGCCCTCCCTTATTTCTCCGGGACATTCAGTACTTC.

This clone was seen at least ten times. The CDR3 here is CASSANRQAQGQYF. As DNA, the CDR3 is TGTGCCAGCAGCGCAAATCGACAGGCCCAGGGGCAGTACTTC. The gene calls are TRBV28 and TRBJ2-7, with a weak D call TRBD1 (6 bases). Germline-derived CDR1 and CDR2 are MDHEN and SYDVKM. This CDR3 spans 14 amino acids. Trimming pared 6 bases from V and 9 bases from J, leaving 21 bases between. Full variable domain (outside the CDR3, taken from reference TRBV28 and TRBJ2-7): DVKVTQSSRYLVKRTGEKVFLECVQDMDHENMFWYRQDPGLGLRLIYFSYDVKMKEKGDIPEGYSVSREKKERFSLILESASTNQTSMYLCASSANRQAQGQYFGPGTRLTVT.

This clone came up many times. The chain uses TRBV6-1 and TRBJ2-1, with 7 bases aligning to TRBD2. Germline CDR1 is MNHNS and CDR2 is SASEGT. CDR3 length: 14 residues. The ends lost 8 bases at V and 4 bases at J; junction bases unmatched: 8. CDR3 amino acids: CASLRAGLYNEQFF. Here the CDR3 DNA reads TGTGCCAGCCTCAGAGCGGGACTTTACAATGAGCAGTTCTTC.

The sample holds many counts of this clone. The CDR3 protein is CASSISGFSTDTQYF. In nucleotides, the CDR3 is TGTGCCAGTAGTATATCAGGGTTTAGCACAGATACGCAGTATTTT. The chain joins TRBV19 to TRBJ2-3, with D perhaps matching TRBD1 (5 bases). Per the germline V gene, CDR1 is LNHDA and CDR2 is SQIVND (reference sequence). CDR3 length: 15 amino acids. V was shortened by 2 bases and J by 0 bases, with 9 bases between the two germline ends.